This T cell receptor beta chain is drawn from a study of shared T cell receptors in the human thymus. This table comes from immunoSEQ multiplex PCR, and its TCRdb copy is limited to in-frame clones, with some not included. The data hold hundreds of thousands of clones, with roughly 90% observed a single time. The V and J ends lost 3 bases and 4 bases respectively, with 15 bases between them. The CDR3 runs 15 residues. Germline V gene sequence: CDR1 MNHNS, CDR2 SASEGT. The same specimen was also included in a second study, on human thymus T cells. That work adds: Finnish infants who were healthy and having corrective surgery for congenital heart defects made up the donors. Thymic tissue was derived from resections collected during corrective heart surgery. V and J genes seemed to be used with bias in thymic and blood repertoires. Related research described strongly overlapping thymic repertoires in unrelated people.

Sequencing input: thymocytes. The clonotype comes from a boy younger than two with a congenital heart defect. The chain recombines TRBV6-1 with TRBJ2-5, with D possibly TRBD2 on 5 matching bases. For the CDR3, the DNA is TGTGCCAGCAGTGACAGCGGCCTTGGTGGAGAGACCCAGTACTTC. Translation gives CASSDSGLGGETQYF.